Presented here are 28 T cell receptor beta chains from one specimen sequenced in a study of blood T cell repertoires in COVID-19. TCRdb's copy holds only in-frame clones and misses some; the assay was immunoSEQ multiplex PCR. The table includes roughly 200,000 clones, 88% detected once. The sequenced sample consisted of peripheral blood. The receptors were gathered from a woman aged 40-49 years who had recovered from COVID-19.

CDR3 loop: CAWKESGNTIYF. In DNA form, the CDR3 reads TGTGCCTGGAAGGAGTCTGGAAACACCATATATTTT. The J gene is TRBJ1-3, the V gene TRBV30; D ambiguous. CDR1 and CDR2 (germline): GTSNPN, SVGIG (reference sequence). The V gene lost 4 bases and the J gene lost 1 base, with 5 bases spanning the gap. The CDR3 runs to 12 residues. The variable domain in full, completed from reference TRBV30 and TRBJ1-3, reads SQTIHQWPATLVQPVGSPLSLECTVEGTSNPNLYWYRQAAGRGLQLLFYSVGIGQISSEVPQNLSASRPQDRQFILSSKKLLLSDSGFYLCAWKESGNTIYFGEGSWLTVV.

The rearrangement joins TRBV7-9 to TRBJ2-3; 8 bases are a match to TRBD1. The CDR3 sequence is 15 residues long. Germline V gene data show CDR1 as SEHNR and CDR2 as FQNEAQ (reference sequence). Trimming removed 5 bases from V and 6 bases from J; junction bases left unmatched: 10. The CDR3 loop reads CASSHADRDPDTQYF. The CDR3 DNA is TGTGCCAGCAGCCATGCGGACAGGGACCCCGATACGCAGTATTTT.

The CDR3 DNA is TGCGCCAGCAGCCAAGATGGGGACTCATCAGATACGCAGTATTTT. It yields the protein CASSQDGDSSDTQYF. The chain is built from TRBV4-1 and TRBJ2-3, with D perhaps TRBD2 (6 bases). Trimming stripped 0 bases from V and 4 bases from J, with 11 bases between. CDR3 length: 15 residues. Per germline, CDR1 MGHRA and CDR2 YSYEKL.

The V call is TRBV7-2, the J call TRBJ2-5; 9 bases fit TRBD2. Germline-derived CDR1 and CDR2 are SGHTA and FQGNSA. V shed 5 bases, J shed 13 bases, and the junction held 5 bases outside the gene matches. This CDR3 contains 11 residues. The CDR3 region is CASSRGLAPYF. The DNA for the CDR3 is TGTGCCAGCAGCCGAGGACTAGCGCCGTACTTC.

The DNA for the CDR3 is TGCAGCCTCATGGCCCGCACAGATACGCAGTATTTT. Its protein product is CSLMARTDTQYF. The chain employs TRBV29-1 and TRBJ2-3; D not resolved. The V and J ends lost 8 bases and 1 base respectively, with 10 bases between them. The CDR3 covers 12 residues. CDR1 is SQVTM, CDR2 ANQGSEA, per germline.

The chain recombines TRBV25-1 with TRBJ2-1; 9 nucleotides match TRBD1. The germline V gene has CDR1 MGHDK and CDR2 SYGVNS. After removal of 4 bases from V and 8 bases from J, the junction contained 9 bases not matched to a gene. The CDR3 is 15 amino acids. CDR3 nucleotide sequence: TGTGCCAGCAGTGGGACAGGGGAGCCCCAAGATGAGCAGTTCTTC. It translates to CASSGTGEPQDEQFF.

The rearrangement uses TRBV18 and TRBJ1-2; perhaps TRBD1 as D (6 bases). Germline V gene sequence: CDR1 KGHSH, CDR2 LQKENI. The CDR3 runs 16 residues. V was clipped by 2 bases and J by 0 bases, with 13 bases between them. This CDR3 reads CASSPTGTNANYGYTF. DNA for the CDR3: TGTGCCAGCTCACCAACCGGGACAAACGCTAACTATGGCTACACCTTC.

The chain couples TRBV3-1 (or the pseudogene TRBV3-2) to TRBJ2-1, with 7 bases matching TRBD1. Germline loops: CDR1 LGHDT, CDR2 YNNKEL (reference sequence). The CDR3 is made up of 15 amino acids. The V gene end was trimmed by 3 bases and the J gene end by 4 bases; junction bases not matched to a gene: 6. This chain's CDR3 is CASSQTGQKYNEQFF. DNA for the CDR3: TGTGCCAGCAGCCAGACGGGACAGAAGTACAATGAGCAGTTCTTC.

This clone has only one observation. The genes are TRBV19 and TRBJ2-7, with TRBD2 identical over 10 bases. Trimming at V came to 5 bases and at J to 3 bases, leaving 4 bases not matched to a gene. Germline CDR1 LNHDA, CDR2 SQIVND (reference sequence). This CDR3 has 14 residues. The CDR3 loop is CASSRLAGSYEQYF. CDR3 bases: TGTGCCAGTAGTCGACTAGCGGGCAGCTACGAGCAGTACTTC.

This clone appeared a single time. The rearrangement uses TRBV7-9 and TRBJ2-7; possibly TRBD1 for D (5 bases). The CDR3 spans 13 residues. The germline gives CDR1 SEHNR, CDR2 FQNEAQ (reference sequence). V lost 4 bases, J lost 4 bases, and 11 bases lay in between. The CDR3 sequence: CASSSMDTYEQYF. For the CDR3, the DNA is TGTGCCAGCAGCTCGATGGACACTTACGAGCAGTACTTC.

This chain uses TRBV15 with TRBJ1-1; a possible D gene is TRBD1 (6 bases). V was cut by 8 bases and J by 1 base, with 11 bases left in between. The CDR3 is 13 amino acids. CDR1 is LNHNV, CDR2 YYDKDF, per germline (reference sequence). CDR3 sequence (DNA): TGTGCCACCCGGAGGGGGGGGAACACTGAAGCTTTCTTT. This encodes CATRRGGNTEAFF.

This rearrangement joins TRBV6-1 to TRBJ2-7; TRBD1 matches at 7 bases. Per germline, CDR1 MNHNS and CDR2 SASEGT. V trimming: 2 bases; J trimming: 2 bases; junction bases outside the gene matches: 3. This CDR3 contains 14 residues. The CDR3 nucleotides are TGTGCCAGCAGTGAATTTGGGACAGCCTACGAGCAGTACTTC. Translating gives CASSEFGTAYEQYF.

The chain joins TRBV15 to TRBJ2-7; perhaps TRBD1 as D (5 bases). There are 15 residues in the CDR3. Germline V gives CDR1 LNHNV, CDR2 YYDKDF (reference sequence). The ends were cut back, 0 bases at V and 1 base at J, with 10 bases in the middle. The CDR3 spells CATSRDQGKSYEQYF. CDR3 DNA sequence: TGTGCCACCAGCAGAGATCAGGGAAAATCCTACGAGCAGTACTTC.

The chain joins TRBV4-1 to TRBJ2-2, with D unclear. V gave up 8 bases and J gave up 4 bases, with 11 bases separating them. CDR3 length equals 13 residues. From germline, CDR1 is MGHRA and CDR2 YSYEKL. Here the CDR3 reads CASGAHGTGELFF. In DNA, the CDR3 is TGCGCCAGCGGAGCGCACGGCACCGGGGAGCTGTTTTTT.

CDR3 in DNA: TGTGCCTGGAGTGTGCCCCCCTCGAGGGCCGAGACCCAGTACTTC. This codes for CAWSVPPSRAETQYF. The chain is built from TRBV30 and TRBJ2-5; weak D call: TRBD2 (5 bases). Between the trimmed V and J ends, which lost 0 bases and 5 bases, there was a span of 16 bases. The CDR3 totals 15 residues. Looked up from germline, CDR1 is GTSNPN and CDR2 is SVGIG (reference sequence). Filled out from reference TRBV30 and TRBJ2-5, the complete variable domain reads SQTIHQWPATLVQPVGSPLSLECTVEGTSNPNLYWYRQAAGRGLQLLFYSVGIGQISSEVPQNLSASRPQDRQFILSSKKLLLSDSGFYLCAWSVPPSRAETQYFGPGTRLLVL.

V gene TRBV14 combines with J gene TRBJ2-2; 7 bases align to TRBD1. After removal of 5 bases from V and 1 base from J, the junction contained 10 bases not matched to a gene. The germline gives CDR1 SGHDN, CDR2 FVKESK. The CDR3 is 17 residues long. The CDR3 loop reads CASSFMPGQMNTGELFF. The CDR3 DNA sequence: TGTGCCAGCAGCTTTATGCCGGGACAGATGAACACCGGGGAGCTGTTTTTT.

The V gene is TRBV6-5, the J gene TRBJ1-5, with D perhaps matching TRBD1 (5 bases). The V gene lost 11 bases and the J gene lost 5 bases, with 13 bases spanning the gap. From germline, CDR1 is MNHEY and CDR2 SVGAGI. CDR3 size: 12 residues. The CDR3 loop reads CASDKGYQPQHF. In DNA form, the CDR3 reads TGTGCCTCGGACAAGGGGTATCAGCCCCAGCATTTT.

J is TRBJ1-5 and V is TRBV5-8; maybe TRBD1 (5 bases). The germline V gene encodes CDR1 SGHTS and CDR2 YDEGEE. Trimming took off 1 base at V and 4 bases at J, with 9 bases between the two ends. There are 14 residues in the CDR3. The CDR3 reads CASSLLRGNQPQHF. The CDR3 nucleotides read TGTGCCAGCAGCTTGTTACGGGGGAATCAGCCCCAGCATTTT.

This chain links TRBV2 with TRBJ1-2, with D possibly TRBD1 on 5 matching bases. CDR3 length: 13 amino acids. Germline V gene lookup returns CDR1 SNHLY and CDR2 FYNNEI. V gave up 9 bases and J gave up 6 bases, with 17 bases separating them. CDR3 coding DNA: TGTGCCAGGACAGATAACAGGCTTAATGGCTACACCTTC. This sequence encodes CARTDNRLNGYTF.

This chain links TRBV3-1 (or the pseudogene TRBV3-2) with TRBJ1-2; no clear D. The germline V gene encodes CDR1 LGHDT and CDR2 YNNKEL (reference sequence). This CDR3 has 11 amino acids. V dropped 4 bases and J dropped 7 bases, with 7 bases sitting between them. CDR3 sequence reads: CASSLRGGYTF. As DNA, the CDR3 is TGTGCCAGCAGCCTCCGGGGTGGCTACACCTTC.

CDR3 bases: TGTGCCAGTAGTTCCAGGACAGGGGTTCCTGGGGCCAACGTCCTGACTTTC. Translated: CASSSRTGVPGANVLTF. The chain combines TRBV19 with TRBJ2-6; the match to TRBD1 covers 9 bases. The germline gives CDR1 LNHDA, CDR2 SQIVND (reference sequence). V was pared by 5 bases and J by 2 bases, with 7 bases of the junction left unmatched. CDR3 length: 17 residues.

The chain carries TRBV16 and TRBJ2-3, with TRBD2 identical over 14 bases. CDR1 and CDR2 from the germline V gene are KGHSY and FQNENV. V lost 4 bases and J lost 0; bases outside the gene matches: 3. The CDR3 is 17 residues long. The chain's CDR3 is CASSPGTSGSSTDTQYF. The CDR3 nucleotides are TGTGCCAGCAGCCCCGGGACTAGCGGGAGTAGCACAGATACGCAGTATTTT.

This sequence joins TRBV5-5 and TRBJ2-7; 8 nucleotides align to TRBD2. The trim removed 2 bases at V and 3 bases at J, leaving 16 bases unmatched. The germline gives CDR1 SGHKS, CDR2 YYEKEE (reference sequence). CDR3 length: 18 amino acids. The CDR3 DNA reads as TGTGCCAGCAGCTTAAAGGAATTTGCATCTAGCGGGCTCTACGAGCAGTACTTC. This encodes CASSLKEFASSGLYEQYF.

This clone has ten or more counts. The gene calls are TRBV27 and TRBJ2-5; weak D call: TRBD2 (6 bases). Germline CDR1 is MNHEY and CDR2 is SMNVEV (reference sequence). This CDR3 comprises 15 residues. Trimming shortened V by 3 bases and J by 5 bases, and 16 bases separated the two germline ends. CDR3 sequence (DNA): TGTGCCAGCAGTTTCCGGGGACGGCGGGACGAGACCCAGTACTTC. Protein sequence: CASSFRGRRDETQYF.

V and J are TRBV7-2 and TRBJ2-1, with 14 bases that match TRBD2. The CDR3 extends over 16 amino acids. The junction had 8 bases not matched to a gene; V was cut back by 5 bases and J by 8 bases. The germline V gene has CDR1 SGHTA and CDR2 FQGNSA. The CDR3 bases are TGTGCCAGCAGCATTAGAGGGACTAGCGGGAGAGATGAGCAGTTCTTC. Translated: CASSIRGTSGRDEQFF. The variable domain in full, completed from reference TRBV7-2 and TRBJ2-1, reads GAGVSQSPSNKVTEKGKDVELRCDPISGHTALYWYRQSLGQGLEFLIYFQGNSAPDKSGLPSDRFSAERTGGSVSTLTIQRTQQEDSAVYLCASSIRGTSGRDEQFFGPGTRLTVL.

The chain has TRBV5-1 and TRBJ1-2, with 7 bases that match TRBD1. J lost 6 bases, V lost 4 bases, and 6 bases had no gene match. Germline values: CDR1 SGHRS, CDR2 YFSETQ. The CDR3 is 13 residues long. The CDR3 DNA sequence: TGCGCCAGCAGCGTAGCCGGGACAGATGGCTACACCTTC. This codes for CASSVAGTDGYTF.

The chain is built from TRBV28 and TRBJ1-2; no clear D gene. Germline assignment: CDR1 MDHEN and CDR2 SYDVKM. This CDR3 is 12 amino acids long. V lost 3 bases, J lost 9 bases, and 11 bases lay in between. CDR3 nucleotides: TGTGCCAGCAGTTTTTCGAGGGTGAGCTACACCTTC. It codes for CASSFSRVSYTF.

The genes are TRBV5-8 and TRBJ2-2, with D perhaps matching TRBD2 (5 bases). The CDR3 has 18 residues. Germline V gene data show CDR1 as SGHTS and CDR2 as YDEGEE. V gave up 4 bases and J gave up 3 bases, with 22 bases separating them. CDR3 protein: CASSAGGGPSYYTGELFF. CDR3 coding DNA: TGTGCCAGCAGCGCCGGCGGAGGCCCCTCATACTACACCGGGGAGCTGTTTTTT.